These T cell receptor beta chains were read from a single sample in a study of cytomegalovirus exposure and HLA in healthy donors. The protocol was immunoSEQ multiplex PCR, while the TCRdb copy is restricted to in-frame clones and leaves out a portion. The data contain under 200,000 clones, approximately 86% of them seen just once; the ten biggest clones take up more than 2%. Sequences were obtained from PBMCs. These receptors originate from a woman under 30 in good health and CMV-seronegative. CDR3s include the opening cysteine and the closing phenylalanine or tryptophan. The order of the fields is D gene, V gene, CDR3 protein. A D gene is named only where the DNA matches it firmly.

D: .
V: TRBV6-5
CDR3: CATAGRGGRDEQFF

D: TRBD2
V: TRBV6-5
CDR3: CATKTLGLAGASF

D: .
V: TRBV7-9
CDR3: CASSFNRAHIYF

D: .
V: TRBV2
CDR3: CASSVGGRSGETQYF

D: TRBD2
V: TRBV5-1
CDR3: CASSLVPTSGLGETQYF

D: .
V: TRBV5-4
CDR3: CASSLRANTEAFF

D: .
V: TRBV5-1
CDR3: CASSLWGVSTDTQYF

D: .
V: TRBV18
CDR3: CASSPPYRAGEAFF

D: TRBD2
V: TRBV9
CDR3: CASSESPSGRTDTQYF

D: .
V: TRBV2
CDR3: CASSEGPAGLNYGYTF